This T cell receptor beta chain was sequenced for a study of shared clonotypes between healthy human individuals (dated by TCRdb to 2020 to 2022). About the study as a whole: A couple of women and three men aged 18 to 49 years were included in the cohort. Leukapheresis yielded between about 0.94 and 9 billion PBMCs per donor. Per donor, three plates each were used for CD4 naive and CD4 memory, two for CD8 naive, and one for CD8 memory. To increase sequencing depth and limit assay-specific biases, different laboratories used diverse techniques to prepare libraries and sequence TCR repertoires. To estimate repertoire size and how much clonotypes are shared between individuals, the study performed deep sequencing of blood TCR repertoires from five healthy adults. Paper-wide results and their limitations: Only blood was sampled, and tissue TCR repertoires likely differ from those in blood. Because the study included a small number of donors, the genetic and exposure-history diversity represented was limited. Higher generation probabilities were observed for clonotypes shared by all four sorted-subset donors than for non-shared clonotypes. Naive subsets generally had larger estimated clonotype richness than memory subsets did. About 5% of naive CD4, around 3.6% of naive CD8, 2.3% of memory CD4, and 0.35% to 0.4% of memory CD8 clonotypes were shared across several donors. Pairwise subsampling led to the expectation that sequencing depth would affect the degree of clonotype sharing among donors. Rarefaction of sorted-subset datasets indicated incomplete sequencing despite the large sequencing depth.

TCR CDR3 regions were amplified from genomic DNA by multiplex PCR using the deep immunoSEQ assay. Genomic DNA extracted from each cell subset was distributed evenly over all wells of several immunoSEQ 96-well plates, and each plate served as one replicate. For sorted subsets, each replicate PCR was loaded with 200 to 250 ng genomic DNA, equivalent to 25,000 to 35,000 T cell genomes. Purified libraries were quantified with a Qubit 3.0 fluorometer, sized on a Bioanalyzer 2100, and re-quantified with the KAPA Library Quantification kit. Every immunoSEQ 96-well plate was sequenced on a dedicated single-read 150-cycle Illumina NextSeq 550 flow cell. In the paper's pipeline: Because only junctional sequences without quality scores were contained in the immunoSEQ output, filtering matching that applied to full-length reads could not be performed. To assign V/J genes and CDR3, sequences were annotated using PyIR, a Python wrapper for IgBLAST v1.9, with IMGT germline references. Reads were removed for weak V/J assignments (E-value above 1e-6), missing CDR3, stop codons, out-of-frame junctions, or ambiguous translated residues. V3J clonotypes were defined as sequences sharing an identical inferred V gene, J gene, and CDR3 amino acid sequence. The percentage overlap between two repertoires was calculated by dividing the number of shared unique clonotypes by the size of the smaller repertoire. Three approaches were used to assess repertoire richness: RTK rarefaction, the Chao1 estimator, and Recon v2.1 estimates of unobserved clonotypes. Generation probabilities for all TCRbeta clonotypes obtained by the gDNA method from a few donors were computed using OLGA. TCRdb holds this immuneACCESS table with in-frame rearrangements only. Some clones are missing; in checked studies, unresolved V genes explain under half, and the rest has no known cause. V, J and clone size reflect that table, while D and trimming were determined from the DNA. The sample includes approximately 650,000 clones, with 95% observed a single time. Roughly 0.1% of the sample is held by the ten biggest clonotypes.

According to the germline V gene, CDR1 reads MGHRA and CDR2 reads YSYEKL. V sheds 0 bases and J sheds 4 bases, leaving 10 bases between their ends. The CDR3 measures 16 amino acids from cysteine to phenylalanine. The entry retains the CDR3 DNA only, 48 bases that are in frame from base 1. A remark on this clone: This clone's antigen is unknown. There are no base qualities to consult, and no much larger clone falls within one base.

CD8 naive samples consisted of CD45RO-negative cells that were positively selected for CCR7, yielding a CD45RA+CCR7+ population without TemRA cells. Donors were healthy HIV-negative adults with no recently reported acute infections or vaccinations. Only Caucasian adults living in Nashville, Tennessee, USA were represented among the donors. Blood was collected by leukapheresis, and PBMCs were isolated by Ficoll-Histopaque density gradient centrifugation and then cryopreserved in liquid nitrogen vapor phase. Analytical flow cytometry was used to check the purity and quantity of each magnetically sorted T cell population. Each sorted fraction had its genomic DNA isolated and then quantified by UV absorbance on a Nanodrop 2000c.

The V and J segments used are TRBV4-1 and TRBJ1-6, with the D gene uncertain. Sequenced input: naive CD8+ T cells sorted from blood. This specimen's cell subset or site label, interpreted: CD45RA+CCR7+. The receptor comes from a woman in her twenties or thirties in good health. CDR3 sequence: CASSQDGVQYNSPLHF. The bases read TGCGCCAGCAGCCAAGATGGGGTACAATATAATTCACCCCTCCACTTT.